Listed below are T cell receptor beta chains from one sample, sequenced in a study of CD8 T cells in Susac syndrome. TCRdb called the immunoSEQ multiplex PCR reads again in MiXCR, with one record for every CDR3 protein. The sample includes under 550,000 distinct CDR3 sequences, around 83% of them seen just once. Sequenced: CD8+ T cells from PBMCs. The receptors were sampled from a human donor with multiple sclerosis. The conserved cysteine and the conserved F or W are not part of the CDR3 here.

j_gene,v_gene,len,CDR3aa
TRBJ2-7,TRBV12-3/TRBV12-4,15,ASSGTGTSGSSYEQY
TRBJ2-1,TRBV10-3,12,AISEPGQGNEQF
TRBJ1-1,TRBV20-1,10,SAQGGGTEAF
TRBJ1-4,TRBV7-2,12,ASSLTPGEEKLF
TRBJ1-3,TRBV9,12,ASSAGTAGNTIY
TRBJ2-1,TRBV15,15,ATSRGGGGLAAIAAF
TRBJ2-7,TRBV27,14,ASSLTGQGDSYEQY
TRBJ2-1,TRBV6-6,11,ASSYWGDPEQF
TRBJ2-3,TRBV15,12,ATSREFEADTQY
TRBJ1-2,TRBV30,11,AVTGGGHYGYT
TRBJ2-1,TRBV7-9,16,ASSSHTLHASSYNEQF
TRBJ2-1,TRBV12-5,13,ASGLLLAGHNEQF
TRBJ1-2,TRBV10-3,12,AITLGATGYGYT
TRBJ1-2,TRBV18,15,ASSPVGDGTANYGYT
TRBJ1-3,TRBV7-9,13,ASSGPRDPGNTIY
TRBJ1-1,TRBV27,12,ASSFGTGMTEAF
TRBJ2-1,TRBV6-5,15,ASSYHSDREVDNEQF
TRBJ1-2,TRBV2,9,ASSVSYGYT
TRBJ2-7,TRBV5-5,13,ASSSFHRDIYEQY
TRBJ2-1,TRBV7-9,13,ASSVSGRAMNEQF
TRBJ2-5,TRBV12-3/TRBV12-4,10,ASSEAEETQY
TRBJ2-5,TRBV19,12,ASSIRTGRETQY
TRBJ2-1,TRBV13,10,ASSAEPNEQF
TRBJ1-1,TRBV19,14,ASSTDRGDMNTEAF
TRBJ2-3,TRBV10-2,11,ATAGVSTDTQY
TRBJ2-2,TRBV7-8,14,ASVTGTRVPTGELF
TRBJ2-2,TRBV27,11,ASSAGFTGELF
TRBJ2-3,TRBV27,16,ASSLSTAGGGLADTQY
TRBJ1-1,TRBV27,12,ASSLKAGNTEAF
TRBJ2-2,TRBV27,11,ASRAGRIGELF
TRBJ1-5,TRBV19,14,ASSLPQGQGNQPQH
TRBJ1-1,TRBV19,12,ASSVGEMNTEAF
TRBJ2-3,TRBV7-9,14,ASSLVPTGGEDTQY
TRBJ1-1,TRBV5-1,12,ASSLWLGFTEAF
TRBJ1-4,TRBV4-1,12,ASSQVTGNEKLF
TRBJ2-2,TRBV27,12,ASSLSTGGGELF
TRBJ2-7,TRBV5-4,13,ASSHGWEGSYEQY
TRBJ2-2,TRBV2,13,ASSVPGGVDGELF
TRBJ2-1,TRBV9,14,ASSPIAGGIDNEQF
TRBJ2-3,TRBV5-4,15,ASSPPSGGTSTDTQY
TRBJ2-1,TRBV27,11,ASTRGWGNEQF
TRBJ2-1,TRBV15,12,ATSRDRQQGEQF
TRBJ2-5,TRBV11-2,15,ASSLNSPGQGQETQY
TRBJ2-5,TRBV12-3/TRBV12-4,13,ASSFGTSSQETQY
TRBJ2-5,TRBV27,11,ASSLGRDETQY
TRBJ1-2,TRBV6-4,9,ASREGLGYT
TRBJ1-4,TRBV27,11,ASSWSTNEKLF
TRBJ1-1,TRBV11-2,11,ASSRTPNTEAF
TRBJ2-7,TRBV20-1,13,SATTRGDLIYEQY
TRBJ2-7,TRBV3-1,12,ASAYGGGAYEQY
TRBJ1-4,TRBV6-9,13,ASSYFDGDSEKLF
TRBJ1-3,TRBV30,12,AWSRPQSGNTIY
TRBJ2-5,TRBV5-1,14,ASSPPSSGIEETQY